This TCR beta chain derives from a study of identical twins (dated by TCRdb to the mid-2010s). With regard to the full study: TCR alpha and beta repertoires from monozygotic twins, unrelated adults of various ages and cord blood were deep-sequenced to test whether fetal clonotypes persist. Replicate twin experiments were performed at different times using different library preparation protocols to rule out contamination. The paper's findings and limits, for the study overall: Abundant cord blood beta clonotypes had fewer insertions, young adult naive repertoires showed a similar but weaker trend, and memory repertoires showed no such trend. Because the same donors could not be followed over many years, the conclusions depended on cross-sectional statistical analysis. In monozygotic twins, recombination models systematically underestimated out-of-frame TCR alpha sharing, but the models matched the sharing seen between unrelated individuals. Zero-insertion analyses could be partly confounded by invariant T cells such as MAIT and iNKT, although diverse VJ usage argued against such confounding for most clonotypes. Compared with coincidental sharing between unrelated individuals, out-of-frame TCR alpha sequences shared between twins showed an excess of sequences with low generation probability. A weaker excess of twin sharing was found in beta out-of-frame sequences because the signal-to-noise ratio was lowered by fewer shared sequences.

The sample holds a few counts of this clonotype. Its target antigen remains unknown. No per-base quality is available; no much larger clone lies one base away. Only healthy Caucasian donors were included. The twin cohort comprised three pairs of female monozygotic twins, all aged about 18 to 30 years. Peripheral blood mononuclear cells were used as the source from which RNA for TCR libraries was isolated. The protocol used for the library was 5' RACE. Reads for this sample came from an Illumina HiSeq 2000. A universal primer binding site was added through template switching, and the final cDNA carried a unique molecular identifier so that TCR cDNA molecules could be counted accurately. Specific primers in the conserved constant-segment region were used to synthesize first-strand cDNA for the TCR alpha and beta chains. To control for contamination, every cDNA library was double barcoded, receiving both a SMART-Mk sample barcode and Illumina barcodes. TruSeq adapter sequences and Illumina sample barcodes were added in two successive PCR steps. Sequencing of the TCR alpha and beta cDNA libraries was done on the Illumina HiSeq platform using custom primers. In the source study's methods: MiGEC processed the raw reads to extract unique molecular identifiers, while MiXCR was used to determine the CDR3 positions. Recombination models were inferred per individual with the repgenHMM and IGoR tools using an EM algorithm. The tcR package in R was used for shared clonotype analysis, with sharing normalized by the product of cloneset sizes. Out-of-frame nonproductive sequences were analyzed to study raw recombination free of thymic and clonal selection effects. TCRdb cleaned the public reads at Q25 with fastp, built clones with MiXCR and kept in-frame beta chains. Identical CDR3 protein sequences are pooled into one entry, listed with their most common genes and DNA. V and J calls and clone size were set by TCRdb, not the authors. The sample includes a few hundred thousand distinct CDR3 sequences, with approximately 10% observed a single time. The ten largest make up around 3% of the sample.

Including cysteine and phenylalanine, the CDR3 has 17 amino acids. Solely the CDR3 DNA is kept, with 51 bases framed from the first base. In the germline V gene, CDR1 corresponds to MNHEY and CDR2 to SVGAGI. V gives up 5 bases and J gives up 4 bases, and the segment between their germline ends measures 22 bases. These data were likewise used in another study, on yellow fever vaccine responses in identical twins. From that second study: According to the authors, in identical twins the way T cells responded to vaccination appeared partly convergent and partly personalized. In the study, vaccine-responding T cell clones were precisely tracked in identical twins.

The sample comprised PBMCs. The V gene is TRBV6-5 and the J gene is TRBJ2-3; the D region may be TRBD1 or TRBD2, each matching 6 bases equally. The TCR was taken from a woman between 18 and 29 years old in good health. For the CDR3, the sequence is CASSLSGSPRGADTQYF. DNA sequence: TGTGCCAGCAGTCTATCGGGGTCGCCGAGGGGGGCAGATACGCAGTATTTT.